Below, 24 T cell receptor beta chains from the same sample are listed, as sequenced in a study of identical twins. TCRdb reprocessed the 5' RACE reads with MiXCR, giving one entry per CDR3 protein. This table holds about 280,000 distinct CDR3 sequences, roughly 8.6% found once. This sample also belongs to another study, concerning yellow fever vaccine responses in identical twins.

Sample: memory (CD45RO+) T cells sorted from blood. These receptors were collected from a woman between 18 and 29 years old in good health.

The chain is built from TRBV2 and TRBJ2-3; TRBD1 agrees at 8 bases. CDR3 length: 15 amino acids. The germline V gene has CDR1 SNHLY and CDR2 FYNNEI. V gave up 4 bases and J gave up 5 bases; unmatched junction bases: 8. CDR3 sequence (DNA): TGTGCCAGCAGTGGAGGAAGGGGACAGGTAGATACGCAGTATTTT. This gives the protein CASSGGRGQVDTQYF.

This clonotype came up many times. CDR3 residues: CASSLAQGGSPLHF. The DNA for the CDR3 is TGTGCCAGCAGTTTGGCACAGGGAGGTTCACCCCTCCACTTT. The chain combines TRBV12-3 or TRBV12-4 with TRBJ1-6, with a possible D match to TRBD1 (6 bases). The CDR3 runs 14 residues. The germline V and J ends were trimmed by 3 bases and 9 bases, with 12 bases remaining between them.

This clonotype was seen more than once but under ten times. V is TRBV3-1 and J is TRBJ2-5; TRBD2 matches 13 bases. Germline loops: CDR1 LGHDT, CDR2 YNNKEL (reference sequence). The V gene end was trimmed by 4 bases and the J gene end by 5 bases; junction bases not matched to a gene: 16. The length of the CDR3 is 19 residues. The CDR3 loop reads CASSRILAGGDRYGETQYF. DNA for the CDR3: TGTGCCAGCAGCCGAATACTAGCGGGGGGGGACCGCTACGGTGAGACCCAGTACTTC.

Concerning this clonotype itself: This may stem from a read error, because a much larger clone lies one nucleotide away. The rearrangement joins TRBV3-1 to TRBJ2-5; D is uncertain. This CDR3 spans 15 amino acids. The germline V gene has CDR1 LGHDT and CDR2 YNNKEL (reference sequence). The CDR3 sequence: CASSQGAGSQKTQYF. The CDR3 region has the DNA TGTGCCAGCAGCCAAGGGGCTGGTTCCCAAAAGACCCAGTACTTC.

Ten or more counts support this clonotype. The chain has TRBV7-7 and TRBJ1-3, with D possibly matching TRBD1 (5 bases). Germline values: CDR1 SSHAT, CDR2 FNYEAQ (reference sequence). This CDR3 spans 14 amino acids. Trimming removed 4 bases at V and 0 bases at J, with 7 bases between. The CDR3 protein is CASSSGNSGNTIYF. The CDR3, as DNA: TGTGCCAGCAGCTCAGGGAACTCTGGAAACACCATATATTTT.

The sample holds many counts of this clonotype. V and J are TRBV15 and TRBJ2-1, with TRBD1 as a possible D gene (5 bases). The CDR3 runs 15 residues. Deletions cut 0 bases from V and 7 bases from J, with 13 bases between. Germline CDR1 reads LNHNV; CDR2 reads YYDKDF (reference sequence). The chain's CDR3 is CATSREVLGRNEQFF. Here the CDR3 DNA reads TGTGCCACCAGCAGAGAAGTCTTGGGGCGAAATGAGCAGTTCTTC.

This clonotype came up a few times. The chain uses TRBV15 and TRBJ1-4; no clear D gene. Trimming pared 0 bases from V and 7 bases from J, leaving 6 bases between. Germline V lookup: CDR1 LNHNV, CDR2 YYDKDF (reference sequence). The CDR3 runs to 13 residues. CDR3 in amino acids: CATSRDAGEKLFF. CDR3 coding DNA: TGTGCCACCAGCAGAGACGCGGGTGAAAAACTGTTTTTT.

Only a few counts were recorded for this clonotype. The chain joins TRBV5-1 to TRBJ2-1; TRBD2 matches 10 bases. V was pared by 0 bases and J by 3 bases, with 15 bases of the junction left unmatched. From germline, CDR1 is SGHRS and CDR2 YFSETQ. The CDR3 is 20 amino acids. CDR3 in DNA: TGCGCCAGCAGCTTGGTACCTGGACTAGCGGCGCGAGGTCGCTACAATGAGCAGTTCTTC. Its protein is CASSLVPGLAARGRYNEQFF.

Points on this clonotype: The junction departs from germline at one end; a sequencing error may be responsible. The chain couples TRBV19 to TRBJ2-1; 9 bases line up with TRBD1. Germline V CDR1 and CDR2: LNHDA, SQIVND (reference sequence). The CDR3 has 15 amino acids. The CDR3 DNA reads as TGTGCCAGTAGGATAGCCGGGACAGGGATCAATGAGCAGTTCTTC. As protein: CASRIAGTGINEQFF.

This clonotype was recorded a few times. The V call is TRBV28, the J call TRBJ1-5, with unresolved D. The CDR3 extends over 13 amino acids. Trimming shortened V by 6 bases and J by 3 bases, and 9 bases separated the two germline ends. The germline gives CDR1 MDHEN, CDR2 SYDVKM. CDR3 nucleotides: TGTGCCAGCAGACTTCAGAACAATCAGCCCCAGCATTTT. Protein product: CASRLQNNQPQHF.

This clonotype was recorded a few times. The CDR3 DNA reads as TGTGCCAGCAGCTTACAGGGGGCCCAAGAGACCCAGTACTTC. It encodes CASSLQGAQETQYF. The chain couples TRBV27 to TRBJ2-5; 9 bases match TRBD1. Losses at the gene ends were 6 bases for V and 1 base for J; bases not matched to a gene: 3. The V gene's germline CDR1 is MNHEY and CDR2 SMNVEV (reference sequence). This CDR3 comprises 14 residues.

This clonotype was detected many times. The chain recombines TRBV12-3 or TRBV12-4 with TRBJ2-7; the D gene is possibly TRBD1 (6 bases). Trimming left V 6 bases short and J 6 bases short, with 15 bases between. The CDR3 loop spans 13 amino acids. The CDR3 DNA sequence: TGTGCCAGCAGCCGAGAAACAGGGCGCGAGCAGTACGTC. It specifies CASSRETGREQYV.

The sample holds many counts of this clonotype. The V call is TRBV20-1, the J call TRBJ2-7; D call uncertain. Trimming shortened V by 2 bases and J by 6 bases, and 11 bases separated the two germline ends. Germline CDR1 DFQATT, CDR2 SNEGSKA (reference sequence). The CDR3 is 12 amino acids. The DNA of the CDR3 is TGCAGTGCTAGATATCCCGGCTCCGAGCAGTACGTC. This sequence encodes CSARYPGSEQYV.

The gene calls are TRBV5-1 and TRBJ1-6, with D unclear. Per germline, CDR1 SGHRS and CDR2 YFSETQ. The V end was cut by 0 bases, the J end by 8 bases, with 9 bases between. CDR3 length: 14 amino acids. DNA of the CDR3: TGCGCCAGCAGCTTGGCCTTCGGGGATTCACCCCTCCACTTT. This encodes CASSLAFGDSPLHF.

This clonotype has ten or more counts. J is TRBJ2-3 and V is TRBV12-3 or TRBV12-4, with 12 positions matching TRBD2. CDR3 length equals 16 residues. V lost 5 bases and J lost 6; bases outside the gene matches: 9. CDR3 DNA: TGTGCCAGCAGTCCCCGGACTAGCGGGACATCCGATACGCAGTATTTT. Translated, it gives CASSPRTSGTSDTQYF.

This clonotype was detected many times. The chain has TRBV3-1 and TRBJ2-5; 9 bases are a match to TRBD2. CDR3 size: 15 residues. CDR1 LGHDT and CDR2 YNNKEL come from the germline V gene (reference sequence). V gave up 0 bases and J gave up 6 bases; unmatched junction bases: 5. The CDR3 loop reads CASSQDATSGKTQYF. The CDR3 DNA reads TGTGCCAGCAGCCAAGATGCGACTAGCGGAAAGACCCAGTACTTC.

Only a few counts were recorded for this clonotype. The rearrangement uses TRBV29-1 and TRBJ1-1, with a possible D match to TRBD1 (5 bases). Germline V gene sequence: CDR1 SQVTM, CDR2 ANQGSEA. This CDR3 comprises 12 residues. Trimming cost V 7 bases and J 3 bases, with 12 bases left between them. CDR3 sequence reads: CSGELGDTEAFF. The CDR3 bases are TGCAGCGGCGAATTAGGGGACACTGAAGCTTTCTTT.

This clonotype was seen ten or more times. The chain carries TRBV6-2 or TRBV6-3 and TRBJ2-4; 11 bases match TRBD1. V dropped 10 bases and J dropped 2; count of bases not matched to a gene: 4. CDR1 is MNHEY, CDR2 SVGEGT, per germline. This CDR3 is 14 amino acids long. CDR3 region: CATRTGGTKNIQYF. The DNA of the CDR3 is TGTGCCACCCGGACAGGGGGCACCAAAAACATTCAGTACTTC.

This clonotype has ten or more counts. This rearrangement joins TRBV5-1 to TRBJ1-1; 7 bases align to TRBD1. The CDR3 covers 17 residues. The ends lost 3 bases at V and 1 base at J; junction bases unmatched: 12. The germline gives CDR1 SGHRS, CDR2 YFSETQ. CDR3 sequence (DNA): TGCGCCAGCAGCTCCGAGACTAATGGACAGGCGAACACTGAAGCTTTCTTT. As protein: CASSSETNGQANTEAFF.

The chain recombines TRBV4-2 with TRBJ2-7; D uncertain. Germline-derived CDR1 and CDR2 are LGHNA and YNFKEQ. This CDR3 is 16 amino acids long. V was cut by 0 bases and J by 4 bases, with 16 bases left in between. The CDR3 region is CASSQDWSKLGYEQYF. The CDR3 region has the DNA TGTGCCAGCAGCCAAGATTGGTCAAAGCTGGGGTACGAGCAGTACTTC.

This clonotype was seen a few times. The V gene is TRBV3-1, the J gene TRBJ2-1; D gene unclear. V was cut by 1 base and J by 0 bases, with 13 bases left in between. This CDR3 is built from 17 residues. Germline loops: CDR1 LGHDT, CDR2 YNNKEL (reference sequence). CDR3 DNA: TGTGCCAGCAGCCAAGGCCGGCTTGGCAGCTCCTACAATGAGCAGTTCTTC. This sequence encodes CASSQGRLGSSYNEQFF.

The chain employs TRBV5-4 and TRBJ2-3; unclear D gene. CDR3 size: 15 residues. V gave up 3 bases and J gave up 2 bases, with 13 bases separating them. Germline V gene lookup returns CDR1 SGHNT and CDR2 YYREEE (reference sequence). For the CDR3, the DNA is TGTGCCAGCAGCTCACAGAGATTCCTCACAGATACGCAGTATTTT. Its protein product is CASSSQRFLTDTQYF.

This clonotype was observed a handful of times. This sequence joins TRBV7-8 and TRBJ2-4; D may be TRBD2 (5 bases). Trimming took 2 bases from V and 6 from J, leaving 11 bases between them. CDR3 length equals 14 residues. Germline V gene lookup returns CDR1 SGHVS and CDR2 FQNEAQ. This CDR3 reads CASSLIEGVNIQYF. The CDR3 DNA is TGTGCCAGCAGCTTAATCGAGGGAGTAAACATTCAGTACTTC.

This clonotype was seen ten or more times. The chain employs TRBV3-1 and TRBJ2-2; D ambiguous. V lost 6 bases and J 1 base, leaving 3 bases between the germline ends. Germline V gene lookup returns CDR1 LGHDT and CDR2 YNNKEL (reference sequence). This CDR3 comprises 12 residues. Written as DNA, the CDR3 is TGTGCCAGCAGACTGAACACCGGGGAGCTGTTTTTT. Amino acids: CASRLNTGELFF.